What follows are 21 T cell receptor beta chains derived from one specimen sequenced in a study of CD8 T cells in ankylosing spondylitis. TCRdb itself ran the 5' RACE reads through MiXCR, one entry per CDR3 protein. The data show around 490,000 distinct CDR3 sequences, less than 6% seen once. Study-level points and caveats: Blood from ankylosing spondylitis patients appeared to carry a characteristic roughly 8-variant TCR beta motif.

For these receptors, no antigen is known. What was sequenced was blood, either unsorted or a sorted T cell fraction (not recorded which). The receptor set was obtained from a male donor with ankylosing spondylitis.

This clonotype was recorded many times. V gene TRBV20-1 combines with J gene TRBJ2-7; D ambiguous. Germline V gives CDR1 DFQATT, CDR2 SNEGSKA (reference sequence). The CDR3 loop spans 12 amino acids. V was cut by 3 bases and J by 5 bases, with 11 bases left in between. CDR3 bases: TGCAGTGCTAGCGCCGGGTTCGACGAGCAGTACTTC. Translation: CSASAGFDEQYF.

The chain recombines TRBV13 with TRBJ2-1; 10 bases match TRBD2. CDR1 is PRHDT and CDR2 is FYEKMQ in the germline V gene (reference sequence). This CDR3 comprises 15 residues. V lost 7 bases to trimming and J lost 6 bases; unmatched junction nucleotides: 9. The CDR3 protein is CASTGGTSEFNEQFF. The CDR3 DNA reads as TGTGCCAGCACCGGGGGGACTAGCGAGTTCAATGAGCAGTTCTTC.

This clonotype came up many times. V and J are TRBV4-2 and TRBJ2-3; 7 nucleotides align to TRBD1. Germline CDR1 is LGHNA and CDR2 is YNFKEQ. This CDR3 comprises 17 residues. The V segment lost 2 bases and the J segment 6 bases; nucleotides outside the gene matches: 14. The CDR3 nucleotides read TGTGCCAGCAGCCAATCACCCGGGACAGCCGCAACTGATACGCAGTATTTT. Its protein product is CASSQSPGTAATDTQYF.

This clonotype has ten or more counts. DNA for the CDR3: TGTGCCAGCAGCTTAGCGCGGGATGAAGAGACCCAGTACTTC. This sequence encodes CASSLARDEETQYF. This chain links TRBV7-9 with TRBJ2-5, with D tentatively TRBD2 (6 bases). Between the trimmed V and J ends, which lost 0 bases and 3 bases, there was a span of 8 bases. The CDR3 spans 14 residues. Looked up from germline, CDR1 is SEHNR and CDR2 is FQNEAQ (reference sequence).

J is TRBJ2-2 and V is TRBV7-2; 10 bases fit TRBD2. The CDR3 has 16 residues. The ends lost 5 bases at V and 5 bases at J; junction bases unmatched: 8. Germline V gene data show CDR1 as SGHTA and CDR2 as FQGNSA. The CDR3 DNA reads TGTGCCAGCAGCACCCGACTAGCGGGTTCAACCGGGGAGCTGTTTTTT. This translates into CASSTRLAGSTGELFF.

This clonotype has a count of ten or more. The chain combines TRBV20-1 with TRBJ1-1; D unclear. This CDR3 has 11 residues. Per germline, CDR1 DFQATT and CDR2 SNEGSKA (reference sequence). The germline V and J ends were trimmed by 5 bases and 2 bases, with 6 bases remaining between them. CDR3 sequence: CSAVENTEAFF. CDR3 DNA sequence: TGCAGTGCTGTCGAAAACACTGAAGCTTTCTTT.

This clonotype was picked up a small number of times. The genes are TRBV27 and TRBJ1-2, with D perhaps TRBD1 (6 bases). Germline lookup yields CDR1 MNHEY and CDR2 SMNVEV (reference sequence). The V end was cut by 5 bases, the J end by 1 base, with 14 bases between. The CDR3 length is 15 residues. CDR3: CASSLGAEVNYGYTF. In DNA form, the CDR3 reads TGTGCCAGCAGTCTGGGGGCCGAAGTTAACTATGGCTACACCTTC.

The gene calls are TRBV5-6 and TRBJ1-4, with a weak D call TRBD1 (5 bases). V lost 4 bases, J lost 6 bases, and 10 bases lay in between. This CDR3 comprises 13 residues. Germline V lookup: CDR1 SGHDT, CDR2 YYEEEE. The CDR3 loop is CASSLGAYEKLFF. The CDR3 nucleotides read TGTGCCAGCAGCCTCGGGGCTTATGAAAAACTGTTTTTT.

This clonotype has a count of ten or more. This rearrangement joins TRBV12-3 or TRBV12-4 to TRBJ2-1, with 13 nucleotides matching TRBD2. The ends lost 5 bases at V and 9 bases at J; junction bases unmatched: 4. The CDR3 sequence is 14 residues long. This CDR3 reads CASSRTSGGPEQFF. CDR3 bases: TGTGCCAGCAGTCGGACTAGCGGGGGCCCTGAGCAGTTCTTC.

This clonotype was counted only a few times. CDR3 sequence: CASSLDPGHTFGTQYF. CDR3 nucleotides: TGTGCCAGCAGTTTAGACCCGGGGCATACCTTTGGTACGCAGTATTTT. The J gene is TRBJ2-3, the V gene TRBV28; the D gene could be TRBD1 or TRBD2 (5 bases each). V lost 2 bases, J lost 8 bases, and 20 bases lay in between. The CDR3 has 16 amino acids. Germline V CDR1 and CDR2: MDHEN, SYDVKM. The complete variable domain, with remaining parts taken from reference TRBV28 and TRBJ2-3, reads DVKVTQSSRYLVKRTGEKVFLECVQDMDHENMFWYRQDPGLGLRLIYFSYDVKMKEKGDIPEGYSVSREKKERFSLILESASTNQTSMYLCASSLDPGHTFGTQYFGPGTRLTVL.

This clonotype was seen at least ten times. The rearrangement links TRBV7-2 to TRBJ2-2; tentative D call: TRBD2 (6 bases). The CDR3 sequence is 15 residues long. Trimming left V 3 bases short and J 3 bases short, with 11 bases between. CDR1 is SGHTA, CDR2 FQGNSA, per germline. The CDR3 DNA reads as TGTGCCAGCAGCTTTGCGCGGGGCGACACCGGGGAGCTGTTTTTT. Its translation: CASSFARGDTGELFF.

This clonotype was observed many times. This chain links TRBV4-2 with TRBJ2-3, with TRBD2 matching over 7 bases. CDR1 and CDR2 from the germline V gene are LGHNA and YNFKEQ. The CDR3 consists of 15 residues. The V segment lost 8 bases and the J segment 5 bases; nucleotides outside the gene matches: 13. The CDR3 reads CASRTRAGSIDTQYF. The CDR3 coding sequence is TGTGCCAGCCGCACTCGAGCGGGGAGTATAGATACGCAGTATTTT.

This clonotype was found many times. The chain combines TRBV6-2 or TRBV6-3 with TRBJ1-2, with TRBD1 matching over 10 bases. The germline V gene has CDR1 MNHEY and CDR2 SVGEGT. V was clipped by 5 bases and J by 5 bases; unmatched bases: 8. This CDR3 contains 15 residues. In DNA, the CDR3 is TGTGCCAGCAGTGACGCCGGGACAGGGGTATATGGCTACACCTTC. It codes for CASSDAGTGVYGYTF.

This clonotype has ten or more counts. The chain links TRBV5-1 to TRBJ1-4, with a weak D call TRBD1 (5 bases). Germline values: CDR1 SGHRS, CDR2 YFSETQ. The CDR3 spans 13 residues. The ends were cut back, 7 bases at V and 4 bases at J, with 11 bases in the middle. The CDR3 nucleotides are TGCGCCAGCTCGGGACGAGATAATGAAAAACTGTTTTTT. It translates to CASSGRDNEKLFF.

This clonotype was detected many times. The V gene is TRBV24-1, the J gene TRBJ1-5; D may be TRBD1 (5 bases). Between the trimmed V and J ends, which lost 4 bases and 5 bases, there was a span of 14 bases. This CDR3 has 15 amino acids. Germline V lookup: CDR1 KGHDR, CDR2 SFDVKD. The CDR3 spells CATSDSTETHQPQHF. The CDR3 nucleotides are TGTGCCACCAGTGACTCGACAGAGACCCATCAGCCCCAGCATTTT.

The chain has TRBV11-2 and TRBJ2-4; D is uncertain. This CDR3 is built from 16 residues. Trimming left V 5 bases short and J 7 bases short, with 21 bases between. Germline values: CDR1 SGHAT, CDR2 FQNNGV. CDR3 coding DNA: TGTGCCAGCAGCACCCATTGGGATAACCGTGGGAACATTCAGTACTTC. Protein: CASSTHWDNRGNIQYF.

This clonotype was counted ten times or more. This sequence joins TRBV10-3 and TRBJ2-5; D perhaps matches TRBD1 (6 bases). Trimming shortened V by 6 bases and J by 3 bases, and 11 bases separated the two germline ends. Germline V gives CDR1 ENHRY, CDR2 SYGVKD. This CDR3 comprises 13 residues. The CDR3 spells CAIRSDREETQYF. For the CDR3, the DNA is TGTGCCATCAGATCGGACAGAGAAGAGACCCAGTACTTC.

As for this clonotype: A much larger clone differs from this one at a single base, so this may be a read error. The chain couples TRBV12-3 or TRBV12-4 to TRBJ1-5; D not resolved. The CDR3 covers 14 residues. The CDR3: CASSLVTTNRPQHF. CDR3 coding DNA: TGTGCCAGCAGTTTAGTCACGACCAATCGGCCCCAGCATTTT.

Many counts were recorded for this clonotype. The chain joins TRBV20-1 to TRBJ1-3; D not certain. Trimming took off 6 bases at V and 2 bases at J, with 17 bases between the two ends. This CDR3 comprises 15 residues. Germline V lookup: CDR1 DFQATT, CDR2 SNEGSKA (reference sequence). The CDR3 sequence: CSALVQSTPGNTIYF. The CDR3, as DNA: TGCAGTGCCCTGGTCCAGTCTACCCCTGGAAACACCATATATTTT.

This clonotype has a count of ten or more. V usage is TRBV9 and J usage is TRBJ2-6; D remains ambiguous. Germline assignment: CDR1 SGDLS and CDR2 YYNGEE. This CDR3 is 13 amino acids long. V was cut by 7 bases and J by 4 bases, with 9 bases left in between. CDR3 sequence (DNA): TGTGCCAGCGTAAATCCCGGGGCCAACGTCCTGACTTTC. Its translation: CASVNPGANVLTF.

This clonotype was detected ten times or more. The chain recombines TRBV20-1 with TRBJ2-7, with D possibly being TRBD1 (5 bases). The V and J ends lost 0 bases and 3 bases respectively, with 15 bases between them. This CDR3 has 15 amino acids. Germline V gene lookup returns CDR1 DFQATT and CDR2 SNEGSKA (reference sequence). The CDR3 here is CSARDWGMAGYEQYF. The CDR3 region has the DNA TGCAGTGCTAGAGATTGGGGCATGGCCGGCTACGAGCAGTACTTC.